The clone carrying this T cell receptor beta chain was picked up many times. Its antigen is not known. This sample is drawn from a study of CD8 T cells in ankylosing spondylitis. Study results and limitations: Disease-linked clones, CD8+, were relatively rare in peripheral blood. Matched ankylosing spondylitis synovial fluid reportedly showed significant enrichment of disease-linked clones. A motif in TCR beta, a set of fewer than ten highly homologous variants, appeared characteristic of ankylosing spondylitis blood.

TCRdb analysed the 5' RACE reads with MiXCR anew, one entry per CDR3 protein. The data contain under 300,000 distinct CDR3 sequences, approximately 12% of them singletons. V lost 5 bases, J lost 3 bases, and 4 bases stayed unmatched. There are 13 residues in the CDR3. The germline V gene encodes CDR1 SGHRS and CDR2 YFSETQ. This chain connects TRBV5-1 to TRBJ1-1, with 7 bases identical to TRBD1. The sample comprised blood, either unsorted or a sorted T cell fraction (not recorded which). This receptor was identified in a male donor with ankylosing spondylitis or in good health (not recorded which). In nucleotides, the CDR3 is TGCGCCAGCAGAATTGGGACAGACACTGAAGCTTTCTTT. It encodes CASRIGTDTEAFF.